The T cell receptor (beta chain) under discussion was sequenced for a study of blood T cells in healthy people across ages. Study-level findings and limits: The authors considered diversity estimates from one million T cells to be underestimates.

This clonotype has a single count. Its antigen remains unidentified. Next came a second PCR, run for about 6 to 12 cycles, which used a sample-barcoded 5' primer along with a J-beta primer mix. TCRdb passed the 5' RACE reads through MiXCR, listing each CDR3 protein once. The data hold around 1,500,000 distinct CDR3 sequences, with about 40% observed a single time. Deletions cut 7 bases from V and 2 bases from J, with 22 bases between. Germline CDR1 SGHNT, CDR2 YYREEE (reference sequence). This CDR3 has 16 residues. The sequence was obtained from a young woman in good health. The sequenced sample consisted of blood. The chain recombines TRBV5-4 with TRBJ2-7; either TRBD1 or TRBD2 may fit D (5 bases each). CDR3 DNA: TGTGCCAGCGGTCTGACGGGGCAGGGAGTTACCTACGAGCAGTACTTC. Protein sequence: CASGLTGQGVTYEQYF.